The rows below give T cell receptor beta chains drawn from one sample of a study of blood T cell repertoires in COVID-19. The method was immunoSEQ multiplex PCR; TCRdb's version includes in-frame clones alone and lacks a portion of them. This table holds some 100,000 clones, roughly 82% found once. Sequencing was done on a sample of peripheral blood. The source of these receptors is a man aged 50 to 59 with active or convalescent COVID-19. Both conserved end residues are trimmed from each CDR3. Clone size, where shown, is once, few, many, or a class for clones that have expanded.

V gene,clone size,J gene,CDR3 protein
TRBV5-1,few,TRBJ2-7,ASSLAEGTSVLSYEQY
TRBV5-4,.,TRBJ2-1,ASTGRGALDEQF
TRBV7-9,.,TRBJ2-1,ASSLPSGGREEQF
TRBV5-1,.,TRBJ2-3,ASSLAGAGNTQY
TRBV2,.,TRBJ1-3,ASRRQGGSGNTIY
TRBV5-1,.,TRBJ2-3,ASSLVAGDADTQY
TRBV29-1,.,TRBJ1-1,SVDGGVGGVNTEAF
TRBV20-1,.,TRBJ1-2,SAGTDGYT
TRBV7-8,.,TRBJ1-6,ASSEGTGLSSYNSPLH
TRBV7-2,.,TRBJ2-5,ASSSDPSEQETQY
TRBV5-1,.,TRBJ2-1,ASSPDRPNNEQF
TRBV28,.,TRBJ1-1,ASTLRGLHTEAF
TRBV21-1,few,TRBJ1-1,ASSARDRGLDDEAF
TRBV6-5,.,TRBJ1-1,ASSTTGQGTEAF
TRBV5-6,.,TRBJ2-7,ASSTRQVHEQY
TRBV5-8,.,TRBJ1-5,ASSLGQPNQPQH
TRBV9,.,TRBJ1-2,ASSVSRGGDGYGYT
TRBV29-1,.,TRBJ2-1,SVAGGGINEQF
TRBV7-2,few,TRBJ1-6,ASSSGLLSSYNSPLH
TRBV19,.,TRBJ1-2,ASSTQQGPYGYT
TRBV5-6,.,TRBJ1-1,ASSLEQGEVAF